This TCR beta chain appears in the sequencing data of a study of neurological immune-mediated disorders. Findings and limits, study-wide: None of the CDR3 amino acid sequences in expanded clones turned up in more than one subject, which points to private repertoires in all groups.

TCRdb analysed the 5' RACE reads with MiXCR anew, one entry per CDR3 protein. The table records tens of thousands of distinct CDR3 sequences, 8.5% to 10% of them present only once. Time point of the sample: longitudinal time-point 2. Trimming removed 2 bases from V and 5 bases from J, with 12 bases in between. The CDR3 has 14 amino acids. A remark on this clonotype: No antigen is known for it.

The sequence was collected from a man aged 30 to 39 in good health. Sequenced input: PBMCs. This chain connects TRBV12-3 or TRBV12-4 to TRBJ2-5; D may be TRBD2 (6 bases). CDR3 coding DNA: TGTGCCAGCAGTTTAACGGGAGAGGTGGAGACCCAGTACTTC. Translation gives CASSLTGEVETQYF.